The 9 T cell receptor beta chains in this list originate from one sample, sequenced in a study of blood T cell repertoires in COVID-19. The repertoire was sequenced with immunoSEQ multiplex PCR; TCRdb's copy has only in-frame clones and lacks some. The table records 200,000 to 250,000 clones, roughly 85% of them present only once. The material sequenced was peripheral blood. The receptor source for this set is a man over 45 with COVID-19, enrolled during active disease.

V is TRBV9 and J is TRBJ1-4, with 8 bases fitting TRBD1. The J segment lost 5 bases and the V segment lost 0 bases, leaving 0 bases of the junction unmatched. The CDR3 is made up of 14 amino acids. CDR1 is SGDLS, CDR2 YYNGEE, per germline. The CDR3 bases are TGTGCCAGCAGCGTAGACAGGGGGAATGAAAAACTGTTTTTT. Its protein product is CASSVDRGNEKLFF.

The CDR3 reads CASSTVLRGITGELFF. The CDR3 DNA reads TGCGCCAGCAGCACGGTCCTGCGGGGGATCACCGGGGAGCTGTTTTTT. This chain uses TRBV5-1 with TRBJ2-2; 7 positions match TRBD2. CDR1 and CDR2 from the germline V gene are SGHRS and YFSETQ. Germline trimming cut 4 bases from V and 4 bases from J; bases unmatched to any gene: 10. The CDR3 has 16 residues.

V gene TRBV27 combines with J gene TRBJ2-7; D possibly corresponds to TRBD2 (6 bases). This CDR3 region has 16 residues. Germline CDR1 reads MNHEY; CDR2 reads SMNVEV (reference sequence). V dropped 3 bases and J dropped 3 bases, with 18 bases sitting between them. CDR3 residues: CASSLSPTRMFYEQYF. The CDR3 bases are TGTGCCAGCAGTTTGTCCCCGACTAGGATGTTCTACGAGCAGTACTTC.

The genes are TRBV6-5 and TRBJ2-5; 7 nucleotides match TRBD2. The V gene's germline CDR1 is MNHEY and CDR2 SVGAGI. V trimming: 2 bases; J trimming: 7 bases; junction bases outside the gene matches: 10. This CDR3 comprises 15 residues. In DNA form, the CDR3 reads TGTGCCAGCAGTTACCCCCCTAGGCCGGGGGGGACCCAGTACTTC. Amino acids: CASSYPPRPGGTQYF.

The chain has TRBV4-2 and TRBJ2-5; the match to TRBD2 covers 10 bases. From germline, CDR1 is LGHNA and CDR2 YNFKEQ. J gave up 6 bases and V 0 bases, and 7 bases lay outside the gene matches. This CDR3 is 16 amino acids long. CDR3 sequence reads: CASSQDWPSGGKTQYF. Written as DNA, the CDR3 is TGTGCCAGCAGCCAAGATTGGCCTAGCGGGGGTAAGACCCAGTACTTC.

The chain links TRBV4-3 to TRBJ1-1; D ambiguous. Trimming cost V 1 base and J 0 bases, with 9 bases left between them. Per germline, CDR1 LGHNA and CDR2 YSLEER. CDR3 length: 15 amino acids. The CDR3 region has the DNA TGCGCCAGCAGCCAAGGAGCCACCTTGAACACTGAAGCTTTCTTT. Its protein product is CASSQGATLNTEAFF.

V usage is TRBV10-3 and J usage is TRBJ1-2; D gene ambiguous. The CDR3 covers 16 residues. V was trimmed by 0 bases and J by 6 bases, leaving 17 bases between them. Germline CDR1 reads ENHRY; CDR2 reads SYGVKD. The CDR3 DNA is TGTGCCATCAGTGAGTCGGGCGGGGAACCAGAGGATGGCTACACCTTC. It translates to CAISESGGEPEDGYTF.

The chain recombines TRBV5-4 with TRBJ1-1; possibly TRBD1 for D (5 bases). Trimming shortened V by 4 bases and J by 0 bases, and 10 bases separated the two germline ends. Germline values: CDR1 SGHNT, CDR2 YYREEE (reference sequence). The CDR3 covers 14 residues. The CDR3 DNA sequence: TGTGCCAGCAGCCGGACGACAGTGAACACTGAAGCTTTCTTT. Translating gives CASSRTTVNTEAFF.

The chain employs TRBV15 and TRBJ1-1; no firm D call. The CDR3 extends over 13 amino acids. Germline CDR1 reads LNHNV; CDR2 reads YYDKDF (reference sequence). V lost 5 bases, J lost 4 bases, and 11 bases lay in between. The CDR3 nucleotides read TGTGCCACCAGCGTAGCCCGGGGCACTGAAGCTTTCTTT. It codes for CATSVARGTEAFF.